The clone carrying this T cell receptor (beta chain) was counted at least ten times. The antigen is undetermined. CDR3 regions of TCR beta were amplified from RNA transcripts. HTBI-primed RT-PCR formed the first round, and a multiplex PCR formed the second. TCRdb used MiXCR to reprocess the multiplex PCR reads, holding one entry per CDR3 protein. In the table there are roughly 400,000 distinct CDR3 sequences, 15% to 20% of which are singletons. CDR3 size: 15 residues. V dropped 1 base and J dropped 2; count of bases not matched to a gene: 3. CDR1 is MNHNS, CDR2 SASEGT, per germline. This entry comes from a study of Graves' ophthalmopathy and Graves' hyperthyroidism. Whole-study results and caveats: Predictions made by the model for ophthalmopathy progression reached over 55% sensitivity and almost 75% specificity.

Hyperthyroidism was considered stable when no ophthalmopathy appeared within 18 months of follow-up. Recruitment covered hyperthyroidism patients aged 18 to 65 whose new diagnosis was of under 2 months' duration. Lactation, pregnancy, uncontrolled infections and other autoimmune diseases were all grounds for excluding patients. The sample was peripheral blood. The receptor was derived from an adult woman with stable Graves' hyperthyroidism. V usage is TRBV6-1 and J usage is TRBJ2-7, with 9 bases fitting TRBD1. In DNA, the CDR3 is TGTGCCAGCAGTGAAGTAGGGACAGGGACCTACGAGCAGTACTTC. This sequence encodes CASSEVGTGTYEQYF.